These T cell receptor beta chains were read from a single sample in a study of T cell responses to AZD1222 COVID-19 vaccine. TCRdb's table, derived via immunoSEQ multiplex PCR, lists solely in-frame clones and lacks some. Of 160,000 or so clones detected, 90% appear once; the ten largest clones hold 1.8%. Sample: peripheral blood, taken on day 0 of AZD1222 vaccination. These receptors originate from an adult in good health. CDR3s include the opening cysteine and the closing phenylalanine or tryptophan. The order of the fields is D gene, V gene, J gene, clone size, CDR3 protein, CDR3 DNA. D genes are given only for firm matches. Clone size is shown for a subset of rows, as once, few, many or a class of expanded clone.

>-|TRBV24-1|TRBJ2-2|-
CATSDFPRSGELFF
TGTGCCACCAGTGATTTTCCGAGGAGCGGGGAGCTGTTTTTT
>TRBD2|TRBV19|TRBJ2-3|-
CASSLTSGSTDTQYF
TGTGCCAGTAGTCTGACTAGCGGGAGCACAGATACGCAGTATTTT
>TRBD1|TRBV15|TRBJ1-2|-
CATSRGGQGGGYTF
TGTGCCACCAGCAGAGGCGGACAGGGTGGCGGCTACACCTTC
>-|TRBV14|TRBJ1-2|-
CASSQERKGRNYGYTF
TGTGCCAGCAGCCAAGAGAGGAAGGGGCGGAACTATGGCTACACCTTC
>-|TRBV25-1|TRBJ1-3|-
CASRGPAGNTIYF
TGTGCCAGCAGGGGGCCAGCTGGAAACACCATATATTTT
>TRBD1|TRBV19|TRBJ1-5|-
CASSMQDRGNQPQHF
TGTGCCAGTAGTATGCAGGACAGGGGCAATCAGCCCCAGCATTTT
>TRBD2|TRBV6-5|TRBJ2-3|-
CASRLAGGGTQYF
TGTGCCAGCAGACTAGCGGGGGGAGGGACGCAGTATTTT
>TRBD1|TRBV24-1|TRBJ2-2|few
CATSDLGQGDTGELFF
TGTGCCACCAGTGATTTGGGACAGGGGGACACCGGGGAGCTGTTTTTT
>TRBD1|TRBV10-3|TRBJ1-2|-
CAISETGGAFYGYTF
TGTGCCATCAGTGAGACAGGGGGCGCCTTTTACGGCTACACCTTC
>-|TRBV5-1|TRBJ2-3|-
CASSLTTPPRTDTQYF
TGCGCCAGCAGCTTGACCACCCCACCGAGGACAGATACGCAGTATTTT
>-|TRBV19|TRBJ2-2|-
CASSIGTPTGELFF
TGTGCCAGTAGTATAGGGACTCCCACCGGGGAGCTGTTTTTT
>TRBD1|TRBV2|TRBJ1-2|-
CASSVGQDYGYTF
TGTGCCAGCAGTGTTGGACAGGACTATGGCTACACCTTC
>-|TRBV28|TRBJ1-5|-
CASKGLWGDQPQHF
TGTGCCAGCAAGGGTCTCTGGGGAGATCAGCCCCAGCATTTT
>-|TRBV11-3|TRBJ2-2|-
CASSDSGTNTGELFF
TGTGCCAGCAGCGATTCGGGCACGAACACCGGGGAGCTGTTTTTT
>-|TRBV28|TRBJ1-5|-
CASSYPPATNQPQHF
TGTGCCAGCAGTTATCCGCCAGCTACCAATCAGCCCCAGCATTTT
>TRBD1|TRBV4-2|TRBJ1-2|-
CASSPQRGQGPRLYGYTF
TGTGCCAGCAGCCCGCAACGTGGACAGGGGCCGCGGTTGTATGGCTACACCTTC
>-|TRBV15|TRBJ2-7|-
CATSRARVAYEQYF
TGTGCCACCAGCAGAGCTAGGGTCGCCTACGAGCAGTACTTC